A selection of T cell receptor beta chains follows, all from one sample in a study of shared clonotypes between healthy human individuals. This table comes from immunoSEQ multiplex PCR, and its TCRdb copy is limited to in-frame clones, with some not included. Altogether nearly 2 million clones are present, 85% to 95% being singletons, with the ten largest covering more than 0.95%. Sequenced input: naive CD8+ T cells sorted from blood. The receptors here all came from a young man in good health. CDR3s include the opening cysteine and the closing phenylalanine or tryptophan. A D gene is named only where the DNA matches it firmly. Not all rows give a size; the values are once, few, many and, for expanded clones, a class.

j_call	d_call	clone_size	v_call	cdr3_aa	cdr3_nt
TRBJ2-7	-	-	TRBV7-9	CASSLGLGGPEQYF	TGTGCCAGCAGCTTAGGACTTGGGGGGCCCGAGCAGTACTTC
TRBJ2-3	-	-	TRBV7-9	CAWGDPLGTDTQYF	TGTGCCTGGGGTGACCCACTTGGCACAGATACGCAGTATTTT
TRBJ2-1	-	-	TRBV4-3	CASSQDRVSGNEQFF	TGCGCCAGCAGCCAAGACAGGGTTAGCGGCAATGAGCAGTTCTTC
TRBJ1-2	-	-	TRBV4-1	CASSQDPGIDYGYTF	TGCGCCAGCAGCCAAGATCCCGGCATAGACTATGGCTACACCTTC
TRBJ1-2	-	once	TRBV28	CASSLPALKTNYGYTF	TGTGCCAGCAGCCTCCCAGCACTGAAGACTAACTATGGCTACACCTTC
TRBJ2-7	TRBD2	-	TRBV27	CASSLGGGRSEQYF	TGTGCCAGCAGTTTAGGGGGCGGGAGGAGTGAGCAGTACTTC
TRBJ2-3	-	once	TRBV6-1	CASSDSGSADTQYF	TGTGCCAGCAGTGACTCAGGGAGCGCAGATACGCAGTATTTT
TRBJ2-5	-	-	TRBV4-1	CASSGDRETQYF	TGCGCCAGCAGCGGGGATCGGGAGACCCAGTACTTC
TRBJ2-1	TRBD2	-	TRBV19	CASSISGGSYNEQFF	TGTGCCAGTAGTATATCGGGGGGCTCCTACAATGAGCAGTTCTTC
TRBJ2-7	TRBD2	-	TRBV5-1	CASSLDRTSGYYEQYF	TGCGCCAGCAGCTTGGATCGGACTAGTGGGTACTACGAGCAGTACTTC
TRBJ2-7	-	-	TRBV30	CAWTRPGVLYEQYF	TGTGCCTGGACCCGACCGGGGGTTCTCTACGAGCAGTACTTC
TRBJ1-1	-	-	TRBV21-1	CASSKHTRGTEAFF	TGTGCCAGCAGCAAACACACAAGGGGAACTGAAGCTTTCTTT
TRBJ2-7	TRBD2	-	TRBV27	CASSLSPPSGGEYEQYF	TGTGCCAGCAGTTTATCCCCGCCCAGCGGGGGGGAGTACGAGCAGTACTTC
TRBJ1-1	-	-	TRBV28	CASSRGGEVYTEAFF	TGTGCCAGCAGCCGCGGGGGAGAGGTTTACACTGAAGCTTTCTTT
TRBJ2-3	TRBD1	-	TRBV5-4	CASSLISGQGFRTDTQYF	TGTGCCAGCAGCTTAATCTCAGGACAGGGCTTCCGTACAGATACGCAGTATTTT
TRBJ1-1	-	-	TRBV6-6	CASQQGNTEAFF	TGTGCCAGCCAACAGGGGAACACTGAAGCTTTCTTT
TRBJ2-7	-	-	TRBV27	CASSWTDSYEQYF	TGTGCCAGCAGCTGGACAGACTCCTACGAGCAGTACTTC
TRBJ2-3	-	once	TRBV11-1	CASSLVGGADTQYF	TGTGCCAGCAGCCTAGTTGGAGGAGCAGATACGCAGTATTTT
TRBJ2-1	TRBD1	once	TRBV7-8	CASSLVTGTAAYNEQFF	TGTGCCAGCAGCTTAGTAACCGGGACAGCAGCTTACAATGAGCAGTTCTTC
TRBJ2-3	-	-	TRBV30	CAWSGQSPDTQYF	TGTGCCTGGAGTGGCCAGTCCCCAGATACGCAGTATTTT
TRBJ1-5	-	-	TRBV21-1	CASRNEMGGGQPQHF	TGTGCCAGCAGAAACGAGATGGGAGGGGGTCAGCCCCAGCATTTT
TRBJ2-1	TRBD2	-	TRBV19	CASSETSGFPYNEQFF	TGTGCCAGTAGCGAGACTAGCGGGTTTCCCTACAATGAGCAGTTCTTC
TRBJ2-4	-	-	TRBV7-9	CASSLPRGGPKNIQYF	TGTGCCAGCAGCTTACCTCGTGGAGGACCCAAAAACATTCAGTACTTC
TRBJ1-2	TRBD1	once	TRBV28	CASRTQGARGYTF	TGTGCCAGCAGGACACAGGGGGCACGGGGCTACACCTTC
TRBJ2-1	TRBD2	-	TRBV27	CASSPRTSGRPYNEQFF	TGTGCCAGCAGTCCCCGGACTAGCGGAAGACCCTACAATGAGCAGTTCTTC
TRBJ2-7	TRBD1	-	TRBV27	CASRTGAGSYEQYF	TGTGCCAGCAGGACAGGGGCAGGGTCCTACGAGCAGTACTTC
TRBJ1-5	-	-	TRBV7-8	CASSPSGNSNQPQHF	TGTGCCAGCAGCCCGTCGGGGAATAGCAATCAGCCCCAGCATTTT
TRBJ2-7	-	-	TRBV11-2	CASSLDRAYEQYF	TGTGCCAGCAGCTTAGATAGGGCTTACGAGCAGTACTTC
TRBJ2-1	-	once	TRBV27	CASSLRGLYNEQFF	TGTGCCAGCAGCTTAAGGGGACTCTACAATGAGCAGTTCTTC